The 20 T cell receptor beta chains presented below share a single source sample, sequenced in a study of graft-versus-host responses after intestinal transplantation. Their antigens remain unidentified. TCRdb's table, derived via immunoSEQ multiplex PCR, lists solely in-frame clones and lacks some. Of 90,000 to 120,000 clones in the sample, roughly 87% were seen once. Source: unstimulated CD4+ T cells sorted from spleen or lymph node cells, taken before intestinal transplant. These receptors were taken from a human donor who received an intestinal transplant.

The chain has TRBV4-1 and TRBJ2-2; 7 bases match TRBD2. The CDR3 length is 14 residues. Germline CDR1 and CDR2: MGHRA and YSYEKL. V lost 1 base to trimming and J lost 7 bases; unmatched junction nucleotides: 3. The CDR3 coding sequence is TGCGCCAGCAGCCAAGCGGGGGGATTCGGGGAGCTGTTTTTT. This encodes CASSQAGGFGELFF.

DNA of the CDR3: TGTGCCAGCAGCTTACAGGGGATCTCTGGAAACACCATATATTTT. Translating gives CASSLQGISGNTIYF. The chain joins TRBV7-9 to TRBJ1-3; the D gene is possibly TRBD1 (6 bases). Per germline, CDR1 SEHNR and CDR2 FQNEAQ (reference sequence). Deletions cut 2 bases from V and 0 bases from J, with 8 bases between. The CDR3 runs to 15 residues.

This clone was seen a few times. This chain joins TRBV5-6 and TRBJ2-5, with 7 positions matching TRBD1. This CDR3 spans 13 amino acids. The germline CDR1 and CDR2 sequences are SGHDT and YYEEEE. The V segment lost 3 bases and the J segment 5 bases; nucleotides outside the gene matches: 4. Here the CDR3 DNA reads TGTGCCAGCAGCTCACAGGGGTCGGAGACCCAGTACTTC. It encodes CASSSQGSETQYF.

This clone has only a few counts. CDR3 region: CASSLVRGPPYNSPLHF. As DNA, the CDR3 is TGTGCCAGCAGTTTAGTAAGGGGGCCCCCCTATAATTCACCCCTCCACTTT. The chain couples TRBV27 to TRBJ1-6, with 7 nucleotides matching TRBD1. With V trimmed by 2 bases and J by 2 bases, 6 bases remained unmatched. This CDR3 has 17 residues. CDR1 and CDR2 from the germline V gene are MNHEY and SMNVEV (reference sequence).

V and J are TRBV6-6 and TRBJ1-2; D is perhaps TRBD1 (6 bases). V lost 5 bases to trimming and J lost 6 bases, with 16 bases between them. Germline V gives CDR1 MNHNY, CDR2 SVGAGI (reference sequence). This CDR3 has 14 amino acids. In DNA, the CDR3 is TGTGCCAGCAGTCCCTGGGCAGGGGTGGATGGCTACACCTTC. Protein product: CASSPWAGVDGYTF.

The J gene is TRBJ2-7, the V gene TRBV28; D may be TRBD1 (6 bases). The V gene's germline CDR1 is MDHEN and CDR2 SYDVKM. This CDR3 region has 15 residues. V lost 6 bases and J lost 0, with 15 bases in between. CDR3 DNA sequence: TGTGCCAGCAGGATGGAGACAGGCTTCTCCTACGAGCAGTACTTC. Its translation: CASRMETGFSYEQYF.

This rearrangement joins TRBV19 to TRBJ2-3, with D tentatively TRBD1 (5 bases). The CDR3 is made up of 14 amino acids. Germline V gives CDR1 LNHDA, CDR2 SQIVND (reference sequence). V lost 5 bases to trimming and J lost 6 bases, with 15 bases between them. Here the CDR3 reads CASSLSGRRDTQYF. The CDR3 DNA is TGTGCCAGTAGTTTGTCAGGGCGACGGGATACGCAGTATTTT.

The V gene is TRBV7-6, the J gene TRBJ2-3, with D possibly being TRBD2 (6 bases). This CDR3 is 13 amino acids long. Germline V CDR1 and CDR2: SGHVS, FNYEAQ. V lost 4 bases and J lost 5, with 10 bases in between. CDR3: CASSSGLRDTQYF. CDR3 DNA sequence: TGTGCCAGCAGCTCGGGACTTCGAGATACGCAGTATTTT.

This clone was found once. This chain uses TRBV6-5 with TRBJ2-1; D not certain. CDR1 MNHEY and CDR2 SVGAGI come from the germline V gene. V was trimmed by 2 bases and J by 13 bases, leaving 15 bases between them. The CDR3 loop spans 13 amino acids. CDR3 sequence: CASSYLLTTHQFF. The CDR3 DNA follows: TGTGCCAGCAGTTACCTGTTGACCACACATCAGTTCTTC.

V gene TRBV2 combines with J gene TRBJ2-3; TRBD1 agrees at 7 bases. The CDR3 covers 13 residues. Germline loops: CDR1 SNHLY, CDR2 FYNNEI. Trimming cost V 10 bases and J 4 bases; bases outside gene matches: 8. The chain's CDR3 is CATKTGWADTQYF. CDR3 in DNA: TGTGCCACCAAGACAGGGTGGGCAGATACGCAGTATTTT.

The CDR3 region is CASSQGAKNIQYF. The CDR3 DNA reads as TGTGCCAGCAGCCAGGGGGCCAAAAACATTCAGTACTTC. The J gene is TRBJ2-4, the V gene TRBV5-5; D possibly corresponds to TRBD1 (6 bases). The CDR3 is 13 residues long. Germline CDR1 SGHKS, CDR2 YYEKEE (reference sequence). V lost 4 bases and J lost 1, with 6 bases in between.

This clone was detected once. The chain has TRBV10-2 and TRBJ2-4; a possible D gene is TRBD2 (5 bases). The CDR3 covers 14 residues. The V end was cut by 7 bases, the J end by 4 bases, with 14 bases between. The germline gives CDR1 WSHSY, CDR2 SAAADI. CDR3 DNA sequence: TGCGCCAGCAAACAAGGGAGCGCAAAAAACATTCAGTACTTC. Its protein is CASKQGSAKNIQYF.

The chain links TRBV2 to TRBJ2-5, with 9 bases aligning to TRBD2. Germline values: CDR1 SNHLY, CDR2 FYNNEI. The CDR3 has 14 amino acids. Trimming at V came to 5 bases and at J to 5 bases, leaving 6 bases not matched to a gene. The chain's CDR3 is CASSSGTSRETQYF. CDR3 DNA: TGTGCCAGCAGTTCCGGGACTAGCCGCGAGACCCAGTACTTC. The full variable domain, with the rest looked up from reference TRBV2 and TRBJ2-5, is EPEVTQTPSHQVTQMGQEVILRCVPISNHLYFYWYRQILGQKVEFLVSFYNNEISEKSEIFDDQFSVERPDGSNFTLKIRSTKLEDSAMYFCASSSGTSRETQYFGPGTRLLVL.

The V and J genes are TRBV10-3 and TRBJ2-1, with 12 positions matching TRBD2. The germline gives CDR1 ENHRY, CDR2 SYGVKD. V was pared by 6 bases and J by 8 bases, with 14 bases of the junction left unmatched. CDR3 length equals 17 residues. CDR3 in DNA: TGTGCCATCAGCATGGTGACCGGGACTAGCGGGTCTCATGAGCAGTTCTTC. It translates to CAISMVTGTSGSHEQFF.

The DNA of the CDR3 is TGTGCCAGCTCCCGAGGGGAGGGGTACGAGCAGTACTTC. Encoded protein: CASSRGEGYEQYF. The rearrangement joins TRBV18 to TRBJ2-7, with 7 bases fitting TRBD2. This CDR3 has 13 amino acids. Losses at the gene ends were 6 bases for V and 4 bases for J; bases not matched to a gene: 6. Per the germline V gene, CDR1 is KGHSH and CDR2 is LQKENI.

V and J are TRBV5-1 and TRBJ2-3; a weak D match, TRBD1 (5 bases). V lost 0 bases, J lost 1 base, and 12 bases lay in between. The CDR3 runs 16 residues. Germline V gene lookup returns CDR1 SGHRS and CDR2 YFSETQ. The CDR3 spells CASSLEGRRGTDTQYF. The DNA for the CDR3 is TGCGCCAGCAGCTTGGAGGGGCGGAGAGGCACAGATACGCAGTATTTT.

This clone was seen a handful of times. The J gene is TRBJ1-6, the V gene TRBV5-6; D remains unclear. This CDR3 contains 14 residues. Germline CDR1 is SGHDT and CDR2 is YYEEEE. V gave up 0 bases and J gave up 5 bases, with 6 bases separating them. In DNA form, the CDR3 reads TGTGCCAGCAGCTTGGGACTGAATAATTCACCCCTCCACTTT. Amino acid sequence: CASSLGLNNSPLHF.

The gene calls are TRBV7-3 and TRBJ1-1; maybe TRBD1 (6 bases). V lost 0 bases and J 7 bases, leaving 9 bases between the germline ends. The CDR3 has 13 residues. Germline loops: CDR1 SGHTA, CDR2 FQGTGA. In DNA, the CDR3 is TGTGCCAGCAGCTTAACGGTGGACAGTGAAGCTTTCTTT. It yields the protein CASSLTVDSEAFF. The full variable domain, rest sourced from reference TRBV7-3 and TRBJ1-1, is GAGVSQTPSNKVTEKGKYVELRCDPISGHTALYWYRQSLGQGPEFLIYFQGTGAADDSGLPNDRFFAVRPEGSVSTLKIQRTERGDSAVYLCASSLTVDSEAFFGQGTRLTVV.

The chain uses TRBV19 and TRBJ2-5, with D perhaps given as TRBD1 or TRBD2 (5 bases each). The J call is in doubt because the DNA end fits TRBJ2-7 better. Germline V lookup: CDR1 LNHDA, CDR2 SQIVND (reference sequence). The CDR3 extends over 15 amino acids. As DNA, the CDR3 is TGTGCCAGTAGTATAGTAGGGGACCAGTCCTACGAGCAGTACTTC. Protein product: CASSIVGDQSYEQYF.

The chain joins TRBV7-2 to TRBJ1-2, with D uncertain. This CDR3 is built from 13 residues. Per germline, CDR1 SGHTA and CDR2 FQGNSA. Trimming shortened V by 0 bases and J by 3 bases, and 5 bases separated the two germline ends. The CDR3 bases are TGTGCCAGCAGCTTAGCCTTGCACTATGGCTACACCTTC. This gives the protein CASSLALHYGYTF.